This TCR beta chain is drawn from a study of T-cell memory formation after mild COVID-19. Germline V gives CDR1 LNHDA, CDR2 SQIVND (reference sequence). V was clipped by 8 bases and J by 7 bases; unmatched bases: 14. This CDR3 contains 14 residues. TCR alpha and TCR beta cDNA libraries carrying sample barcodes and UMIs were produced by 5'RACE using constant-segment primers. TCRdb called the 5' RACE reads again in MiXCR, with one record for every CDR3 protein. In the table there are under 600,000 distinct CDR3 sequences, about a fifth of which are singletons. About this clonotype itself: Its specificity is unknown.

Study-level results: Most CD4+ clones that shrank were in CM and EM, while CD8+ ones turned up in EMRA. Among clones contracting day 15 to 85, CD4/CD8 was balanced, whereas later expanders leaned CD4+.

The TCR comes from an adult woman who had mild COVID-19 (a few samples of this study predate the infection). Cell type and time point are not known. V gene TRBV19 combines with J gene TRBJ2-7, with TRBD2 matching over 7 bases. Input material: PBMCs or a T cell subset sorted from them (not recorded which). The CDR3 region is CASGYTAGISEQYF. The CDR3 DNA sequence: TGTGCCAGTGGGTACACAGCGGGAATCAGTGAGCAGTACTTC. The variable domain in full, with the rest retrieved from reference TRBV19 and TRBJ2-7, is DGGITQSPKYLFRKEGQNVTLSCEQNLNHDAMYWYRQDPGQGLRLIYYSQIVNDFQKGDIAEGYSVSREKKESFPLTVTSAQKNPTAFYLCASGYTAGISEQYFGPGTRLTVT.